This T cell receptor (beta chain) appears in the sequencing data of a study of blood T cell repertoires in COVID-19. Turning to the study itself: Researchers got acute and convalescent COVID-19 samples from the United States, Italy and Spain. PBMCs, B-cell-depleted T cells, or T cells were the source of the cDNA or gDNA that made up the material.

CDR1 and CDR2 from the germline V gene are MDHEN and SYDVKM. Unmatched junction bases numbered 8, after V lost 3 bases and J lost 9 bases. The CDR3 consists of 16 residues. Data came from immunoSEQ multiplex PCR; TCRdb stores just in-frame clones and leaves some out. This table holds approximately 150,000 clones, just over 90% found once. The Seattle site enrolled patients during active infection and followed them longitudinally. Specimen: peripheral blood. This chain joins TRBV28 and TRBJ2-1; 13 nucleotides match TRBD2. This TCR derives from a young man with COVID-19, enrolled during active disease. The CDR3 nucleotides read TGTGCCAGCAGTTTTGGGGCGGGACTAGCGGGAAGTGAGCAGTTCTTC. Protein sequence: CASSFGAGLAGSEQFF.